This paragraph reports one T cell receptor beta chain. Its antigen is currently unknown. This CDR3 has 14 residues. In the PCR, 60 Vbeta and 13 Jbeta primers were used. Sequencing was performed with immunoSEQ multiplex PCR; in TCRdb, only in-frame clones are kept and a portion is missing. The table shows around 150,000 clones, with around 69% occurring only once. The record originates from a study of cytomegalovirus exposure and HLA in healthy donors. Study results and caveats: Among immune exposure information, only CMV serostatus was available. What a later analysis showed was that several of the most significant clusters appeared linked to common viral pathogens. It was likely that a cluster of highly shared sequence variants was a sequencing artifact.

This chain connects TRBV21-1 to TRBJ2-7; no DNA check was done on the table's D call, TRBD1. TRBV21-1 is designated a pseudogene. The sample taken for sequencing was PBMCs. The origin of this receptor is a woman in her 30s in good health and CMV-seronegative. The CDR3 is CASRTDRGLSEQYF. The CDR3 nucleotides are TGTGCCAGCAGGACAGACAGGGGACTAAGCGAGCAGTACTTC.